Listed below are T cell receptor beta chains from one sample, sequenced in a study of blood T cell repertoires in COVID-19. Profiled with immunoSEQ multiplex PCR; TCRdb holds only in-frame clones, not every one. Of 400,000 or so clones in the sample, about 89% were seen once. What was sequenced was peripheral blood. These receptors originate from a woman aged 40-49 years with COVID-19, enrolled during active disease. Each CDR3 is given with its conserved first and last residue. The order of the fields is CDR3 protein, V gene, J gene.

CDR3 protein: CASSLSVSDTQYF
V gene: TRBV4-3
J gene: TRBJ2-3

CDR3 protein: CATSQGVPNYGYTF
V gene: TRBV24-1
J gene: TRBJ1-2

CDR3 protein: CSVRQGPLNTEAFF
V gene: TRBV29-1
J gene: TRBJ1-1

CDR3 protein: CASNEHPAGYNSPLHF
V gene: TRBV7-9
J gene: TRBJ1-6

CDR3 protein: CASSITGEKLFF
V gene: TRBV19
J gene: TRBJ1-4

CDR3 protein: CASSHTGGGADTQYF
V gene: TRBV3-1/TRBV3-2
J gene: TRBJ2-3

CDR3 protein: CASSRSGDTEAFF
V gene: TRBV27
J gene: TRBJ1-1

CDR3 protein: CAWSSGARGEQYF
V gene: TRBV30
J gene: TRBJ2-7

CDR3 protein: CASSPSGDSPLHF
V gene: TRBV14
J gene: TRBJ1-6

CDR3 protein: CASSHRGPYEQYF
V gene: TRBV19
J gene: TRBJ2-7

CDR3 protein: CASSFWDRGLNEQFF
V gene: TRBV5-4
J gene: TRBJ2-1

CDR3 protein: CASSYVRWETQYF
V gene: TRBV6-5
J gene: TRBJ2-5

CDR3 protein: CASSSDSYGYTF
V gene: TRBV7-9
J gene: TRBJ1-2

CDR3 protein: CASSSPGSGNTIYF
V gene: TRBV28
J gene: TRBJ1-3

CDR3 protein: CATGGLGQGAWGYTF
V gene: TRBV10-3
J gene: TRBJ1-2

CDR3 protein: CASSLRRGRGIETQYF
V gene: TRBV11-1
J gene: TRBJ2-5

CDR3 protein: CASSFHRDNQPQHF
V gene: TRBV7-8
J gene: TRBJ1-5

CDR3 protein: CASTLLRGYTGELFF
V gene: TRBV7-2
J gene: TRBJ2-2

CDR3 protein: CASSLDDRRTEAFF
V gene: TRBV5-5
J gene: TRBJ1-1

CDR3 protein: CASSLRRARELFF
V gene: TRBV5-4
J gene: TRBJ2-2

CDR3 protein: CASSLAGTGGGYTF
V gene: TRBV5-5
J gene: TRBJ1-2

CDR3 protein: CASSLGQNYGYTF
V gene: TRBV27
J gene: TRBJ1-2

CDR3 protein: CSARGRFQYF
V gene: TRBV20-1
J gene: TRBJ2-5

CDR3 protein: CASSPQGKNTEAFF
V gene: TRBV27
J gene: TRBJ1-1

CDR3 protein: CASSFQGSGELFF
V gene: TRBV12-3/TRBV12-4
J gene: TRBJ2-2

CDR3 protein: CASSRTTTGIHYGYTF
V gene: TRBV3-1/TRBV3-2
J gene: TRBJ1-2

CDR3 protein: CASSLALAEQYF
V gene: TRBV28
J gene: TRBJ2-7

CDR3 protein: CASSPRGENYEQYF
V gene: TRBV7-3
J gene: TRBJ2-7

CDR3 protein: CASSSRTGDSNYGYTF
V gene: TRBV5-1
J gene: TRBJ1-2

CDR3 protein: CASSLAQGGYGYTF
V gene: TRBV5-4
J gene: TRBJ1-2

CDR3 protein: CASSQTGYEKLFF
V gene: TRBV14
J gene: TRBJ1-4

CDR3 protein: CASSFGTGVSYEQYF
V gene: TRBV5-4
J gene: TRBJ2-7

CDR3 protein: CAWGPGSSYNEQFF
V gene: TRBV30
J gene: TRBJ2-1

CDR3 protein: CASRGGQKRPQHF
V gene: TRBV23-1
J gene: TRBJ1-5

CDR3 protein: CASSLSGTYREAFF
V gene: TRBV27
J gene: TRBJ1-1

CDR3 protein: CASRPSGGVTETQYF
V gene: TRBV19
J gene: TRBJ2-5

CDR3 protein: CASSPGGSAFF
V gene: TRBV18
J gene: TRBJ1-1

CDR3 protein: CASSSYWTGGSAWDTEAFF
V gene: TRBV6-6
J gene: TRBJ1-1

CDR3 protein: CASRVWGTGFEQYF
V gene: TRBV27
J gene: TRBJ2-7

CDR3 protein: CASSYRGRGTEAFF
V gene: TRBV6-5
J gene: TRBJ1-1

CDR3 protein: CASSPQRSGNYEQFF
V gene: TRBV7-2
J gene: TRBJ2-1

CDR3 protein: CASSLGQGEAFF
V gene: TRBV7-2
J gene: TRBJ1-1

CDR3 protein: CASSQETVNNSPLHF
V gene: TRBV4-3
J gene: TRBJ1-6

CDR3 protein: CASSLYAGATGYGYTF
V gene: TRBV28
J gene: TRBJ1-2

CDR3 protein: CASSLAGGGNYEQYF
V gene: TRBV5-4
J gene: TRBJ2-7

CDR3 protein: CASSPGQRTEAFF
V gene: TRBV11-3
J gene: TRBJ1-1

CDR3 protein: CASSEGASSYNSPLHF
V gene: TRBV28
J gene: TRBJ1-6

CDR3 protein: CASSEAWGRGGRDGEQFF
V gene: TRBV2
J gene: TRBJ2-1

CDR3 protein: CASSEFGPRTVQLANYGYTF
V gene: TRBV2
J gene: TRBJ1-2

CDR3 protein: CAWSVMGTGGHEQYF
V gene: TRBV30
J gene: TRBJ2-7

CDR3 protein: CASSNRVGGGNSPLHF
V gene: TRBV5-1
J gene: TRBJ1-6

CDR3 protein: CASWTSGRNNEQFF
V gene: TRBV28
J gene: TRBJ2-1

CDR3 protein: CASSLTRQGDGKLFF
V gene: TRBV28
J gene: TRBJ1-4

CDR3 protein: CASSLFSGSSYNEQFF
V gene: TRBV5-1
J gene: TRBJ2-1

CDR3 protein: CASSSPGGLEAFF
V gene: TRBV28
J gene: TRBJ1-1